This T cell receptor beta chain stems from a study of blood T cell repertoires in COVID-19. About the research overall: Acute-phase and convalescent COVID-19 samples originated in the United States, Italy and Spain.

Some clones are missing from TCRdb's copy, which holds only in-frame ones; the method was immunoSEQ multiplex PCR. Of roughly 350,000 clones listed, about 90% are singletons. V shed 6 bases and J shed 5 bases, with 14 bases lying between them. This CDR3 has 15 residues. Looked up from germline, CDR1 is MNHNY and CDR2 is SVGAGI (reference sequence). The sequence came from a young woman who had recovered from COVID-19. The sample taken for sequencing was peripheral blood. This rearrangement joins TRBV6-6 to TRBJ1-6, with D perhaps TRBD1 (6 bases). The CDR3 region is CASSRGTNDNSPLHF. The CDR3 bases are TGTGCCAGCAGCCGAGGGACAAATGATAATTCACCCCTCCACTTT.